Listed here are 15 T cell receptor beta chains from one sample, sequenced in a study of STAT5B mutations in CD4+ large granular lymphocyte leukemia. Measured with immunoSEQ multiplex PCR; TCRdb has only the in-frame clones, and not every one. The data show about 33,000 clones, with around 70% seen just once and roughly 0.3% held by the top ten. The specimen was CD4+ T cells from blood buffy coats. Source of these receptors: a human donor in good health.

V usage is TRBV5-4 and J usage is TRBJ1-1; 7 bases align to TRBD1. V was pared by 5 bases and J by 7 bases, with 11 bases of the junction left unmatched. CDR3 length equals 14 residues. Germline CDR1 SGHNT, CDR2 YYREEE (reference sequence). The CDR3 DNA follows: TGTGCCAGCAGACCAGCGACAGGGTCTATTGAAGCTTTCTTT. Translating gives CASRPATGSIEAFF. Using reference TRBV5-4 and TRBJ1-1 for the parts outside the CDR3, the full variable domain is ETGVTQSPTHLIKTRGQQVTLRCSSQSGHNTVSWYQQALGQGPQFIFQYYREEENGRGNFPPRFSGLQFPNYSSELNVNALELDDSALYLCASRPATGSIEAFFGQGTRLTVV.

The chain recombines TRBV7-2 with TRBJ2-7, with unresolved D. The CDR3 length is 12 residues. Trimming removed 4 bases from V and 2 bases from J, with 6 bases in between. The germline V gene has CDR1 SGHTA and CDR2 FQGNSA. The CDR3 DNA reads as TGTGCCAGCAGCTCCCGCCCCTACGAGCAGTACTTC. Translating it yields CASSSRPYEQYF.

This clone was recorded a few times. CDR3 protein: CAIRGDSSYNSPLHF. CDR3 nucleotides: TGTGCCATCAGGGGGGACAGCTCCTATAATTCACCCCTCCACTTT. The rearrangement links TRBV10-3 to TRBJ1-6, with 7 bases aligning to TRBD1. This CDR3 is 15 amino acids long. J lost 0 bases, V lost 6 bases, and 2 bases had no gene match. Germline V gene sequence: CDR1 ENHRY, CDR2 SYGVKD.

J is TRBJ1-5 and V is TRBV7-2; D might be TRBD1 (5 bases). The V gene lost 1 base and the J gene lost 4 bases, with 11 bases spanning the gap. The CDR3 is made up of 15 amino acids. Germline CDR1 reads SGHTA; CDR2 reads FQGNSA. DNA for the CDR3: TGTGCCAGCAGCTTAGGGGAATGGGGGAATCAGCCCCAGCATTTT. Its protein is CASSLGEWGNQPQHF.

The gene calls are TRBV10-3 and TRBJ2-3; D gene uncertain. This CDR3 is 14 amino acids long. Trimming cost V 3 bases and J 4 bases, with 11 bases left between them. Per the germline V gene, CDR1 is ENHRY and CDR2 is SYGVKD. The CDR3 region has the DNA TGTGCCATCAGTGACGCCCTGGGCGCAGATACGCAGTATTTT. As protein: CAISDALGADTQYF.

The chain recombines TRBV7-2 with TRBJ2-3; 8 bases fit TRBD2. CDR1 and CDR2 from the germline V gene are SGHTA and FQGNSA. This CDR3 contains 15 residues. The trim removed 1 base at V and 4 bases at J, leaving 4 bases unmatched. CDR3 residues: CASSLVSGEADTQYF. The CDR3 DNA is TGTGCCAGCAGCTTAGTTAGCGGGGAGGCAGATACGCAGTATTTT. The full variable domain, rest sourced from reference TRBV7-2 and TRBJ2-3, is GAGVSQSPSNKVTEKGKDVELRCDPISGHTALYWYRQSLGQGLEFLIYFQGNSAPDKSGLPSDRFSAERTGGSVSTLTIQRTQQEDSAVYLCASSLVSGEADTQYFGPGTRLTVL.

This chain connects TRBV19 to TRBJ1-2, with 8 bases lining up with TRBD1. V lost 4 bases, J lost 2 bases, and 3 bases stayed unmatched. The germline gives CDR1 LNHDA, CDR2 SQIVND (reference sequence). CDR3 size: 14 residues. The CDR3 DNA is TGTGCCAGTAGTACGACAGGGGACAACTATGGCTACACCTTC. Translating it yields CASSTTGDNYGYTF.

J is TRBJ2-7 and V is TRBV6-6; weak D call: TRBD2 (5 bases). V was pared by 2 bases and J by 4 bases, with 9 bases between. This CDR3 region has 13 residues. Germline V gives CDR1 MNHNY, CDR2 SVGAGI (reference sequence). This CDR3 reads CASSYTGLYEQYF. As DNA, the CDR3 is TGTGCCAGCAGTTACACCGGACTGTACGAGCAGTACTTC.

The gene calls are TRBV11-3 and TRBJ1-4; 7 bases agree with TRBD1. The CDR3 has 14 amino acids. Germline V gene data show CDR1 as SGHNT and CDR2 as YENEEA. Trimming removed 5 bases from V and 7 bases from J; junction bases left unmatched: 7. For the CDR3, the DNA is TGTGCCAGCAGCAAAGGACAGGTCGGTGAAAAACTGTTTTTT. Translation gives CASSKGQVGEKLFF. Together with reference TRBV11-3 and TRBJ1-4, the CDR3 gives the full variable domain: EAGVVQSPRYKIIEKKQPVAFWCNPISGHNTLYWYLQNLGQGPELLIRYENEEAVDDSQLPKDRFSAERLKGVDSTLKIQPAELGDSAVYLCASSKGQVGEKLFFGSGTQLSVL.

This rearrangement joins TRBV7-8 to TRBJ2-2, with TRBD1 matching over 7 bases. The CDR3 runs 14 residues. Germline CDR1 and CDR2: SGHVS and FQNEAQ. With V trimmed by 7 bases and J by 6 bases, 8 bases remained unmatched. CDR3: CASTGRQGAGELFF. DNA of the CDR3: TGTGCCAGCACCGGACGACAGGGCGCCGGGGAGCTGTTTTTT.

Written as DNA, the CDR3 is TGTGCCAGCAGCTCGACAGCATCTAGCACAGATACGCAGTATTTT. It encodes CASSSTASSTDTQYF. The J gene is TRBJ2-3, the V gene TRBV11-2, with TRBD1 as a possible D gene (5 bases). The CDR3 is 15 residues long. V lost 4 bases to trimming and J lost 0 bases, with 11 bases between them. The germline V gene encodes CDR1 SGHAT and CDR2 FQNNGV.

This clone appeared a few times. V is TRBV5-8 and J is TRBJ2-7; 14 nucleotides align to TRBD2. This CDR3 has 14 amino acids. The germline gives CDR1 SGHTS, CDR2 YDEGEE. The trim removed 2 bases at V and 13 bases at J, leaving 8 bases unmatched. The CDR3 nucleotides are TGTGCCAGCAGCTTTTCGGGACTAGCGGGAGCGAATTACTTC. Translation: CASSFSGLAGANYF.

The chain combines TRBV30 with TRBJ1-2; TRBD1 might be the D (6 bases). V gave up 1 base and J gave up 8 bases, with 17 bases separating them. The germline V gene encodes CDR1 GTSNPN and CDR2 SVGIG (reference sequence). The CDR3 spans 14 residues. The chain's CDR3 is CAWSGGRQEGGYTF. In DNA form, the CDR3 reads TGTGCCTGGAGTGGGGGTCGACAGGAAGGGGGCTACACCTTC.

The CDR3 DNA follows: TGTGCCAGCAGCATCCAGGACTATGGCTACACCTTC. Its protein product is CASSIQDYGYTF. The chain recombines TRBV7-9 with TRBJ1-2, with no clear D. V was trimmed by 5 bases and J by 3 bases, leaving 7 bases between them. The germline gives CDR1 SEHNR, CDR2 FQNEAQ (reference sequence). This CDR3 region has 12 residues.

V and J are TRBV11-2 and TRBJ2-1; perhaps TRBD1 as D (6 bases). The CDR3 totals 16 residues. The germline gives CDR1 SGHAT, CDR2 FQNNGV. The ends were cut back, 5 bases at V and 7 bases at J, with 21 bases in the middle. CDR3 sequence (DNA): TGTGCCAGCAGCCTCCGGCTATCACTAGACAGGAATGAGCAGTTCTTC. Translation gives CASSLRLSLDRNEQFF.